This section outlines one TCR beta chain sequence together with its context. This clonotype was counted at least ten times. No antigen is known for it. One base away there is no much larger clone; base qualities are not given. Sequenced on an Illumina HiSeq 1500. Starting from the raw public reads, TCRdb applied fastp trimming at Q25, assembled clones with MiXCR and retained in-frame beta chains. CDR3 protein duplicates are merged, each entry listing the most common genes and DNA. The sample profile shows 750,000 to 900,000 distinct CDR3 sequences; under 35% of them were found once. Of the sample, around 13% falls within the top ten clones. In light of the paper, this sample's treatment or condition label describes: in vitro stimulation with specific CMV peptide epitopes to enrich CMV-specific T cells. These data are taken from a study of T cell repertoires in cytomegalovirus infection (dated by TCRdb to between 2018 and 2021). With regard to the full study: Recently identified HLA-C-restricted CMV epitopes, whose presentation resists viral immunomodulation, were targeted by peptide stimulations together with well-studied HLA-B-restricted epitopes. Donor HLA type was relevant to the analysis, as public TCR beta signatures indicated carriage of CMV infection together with the matching HLA type.

V is pared back by 4 bases and J by 8 bases, with 15 bases lying between the germline termini. From the cysteine through the phenylalanine, the CDR3 covers 14 amino acids. The kept DNA is CDR3 alone, 42 bases in frame from the first base. CDR1 and CDR2, per the germline V gene, are SGHVS and FQNEAQ. What the authors observed across the whole study: Carriers of CMV infection plus the relevant HLA type were discriminated by the cumulative frequency of public TCR beta family members in the study cohort and in an independent 352-donor cohort. In the ex vivo response, HLA-C-restricted CMV-specific TCR beta clonotypes were dominant, and in two of eight donors the single most frequent clonotype came from this HLA-C-restricted group.

This TCR was recovered from a human donor in good health (CMV status not recorded). Some clones in this sample may be carry-over from other donors' samples. This material consisted of cultured CD8+ T cells from PBMCs, taken from culture after CMV antigen stimulation. The rearranged chain carries TRBV7-8 and TRBJ2-1, with the D call perhaps TRBD1 or TRBD2, as 5 bases match in each case. CDR3 protein: CASSSDTGFDEQFF. The sequenced DNA: TGTGCCAGCAGCTCGGACACGGGATTTGATGAGCAGTTCTTC.